These 11 T cell receptor beta chains share one sample of origin, sequenced in a study of Graves' ophthalmopathy and Graves' hyperthyroidism. RNA transcripts were the template, and TCR beta CDR3 regions were amplified from them. HTBI primers primed a first-round RT-PCR, and a second-round multiplex PCR followed. TCRdb re-called the multiplex PCR reads through MiXCR, storing one row per CDR3 protein. The table records 600,000 to 700,000 distinct CDR3 sequences, approximately 39% of them present only once. Sequenced: peripheral blood. These receptors were collected from an adult man with Graves' ophthalmopathy.

This sequence joins TRBV7-8 and TRBJ1-2, with D tentatively TRBD1 (6 bases). In germline, CDR1 is SGHVS, CDR2 FQNEAQ. This CDR3 spans 17 amino acids. The V end was cut by 2 bases, the J end by 7 bases, with 23 bases between. CDR3 protein: CASSLRITGLSDGGYTF. The CDR3 nucleotides are TGTGCCAGCAGCTTACGCATAACAGGGCTTTCTGACGGTGGCTACACCTTC.

This clonotype showed up many times. This chain links TRBV11-2 with TRBJ2-5, with 11 positions matching TRBD2. Germline CDR1 is SGHAT and CDR2 is FQNNGV. V gave up 6 bases and J gave up 3 bases; unmatched junction bases: 0. This CDR3 spans 13 amino acids. The CDR3 DNA is TGTGCCAGCAGACTAGCGGGAGAAGAGACCCAGTACTTC. This gives the protein CASRLAGEETQYF. The full variable domain, rest sourced from reference TRBV11-2 and TRBJ2-5, is EAGVAQSPRYKIIEKRQSVAFWCNPISGHATLYWYQQILGQGPKLLIQFQNNGVVDDSQLPKDRFSAERLKGVDSTLKIQPAKLEDSAVYLCASRLAGEETQYFGPGTRLLVL.

The V and J genes are TRBV20-1 and TRBJ2-5, with 10 bases matching TRBD2. From germline, CDR1 is DFQATT and CDR2 SNEGSKA (reference sequence). The CDR3 spans 16 residues. V lost 1 base, J lost 5 bases, and 10 bases stayed unmatched. CDR3 sequence: CSARGGAGGYRETQYF. CDR3 sequence (DNA): TGCAGTGCTAGAGGTGGAGCGGGGGGGTACCGGGAGACCCAGTACTTC.

This clonotype occurred many times. The rearrangement uses TRBV27 and TRBJ1-1; D ambiguous. V gave up 6 bases and J gave up 5 bases, with 13 bases separating them. The V gene's germline CDR1 is MNHEY and CDR2 SMNVEV (reference sequence). This CDR3 contains 13 residues. CDR3 nucleotide sequence: TGTGCCAGCAGACGGGGTATCGAGACTGAAGCTTTCTTT. Translation gives CASRRGIETEAFF.

The table lists this clonotype with many counts. The V and J genes are TRBV29-1 and TRBJ1-2; possibly TRBD1 for D (6 bases). V dropped 0 bases and J dropped 4 bases, with 12 bases sitting between them. The CDR3 runs 14 residues. From germline, CDR1 is SQVTM and CDR2 ANQGSEA. CDR3 residues: CSVEEPQGLYGYTF. DNA for the CDR3: TGCAGCGTTGAAGAACCACAGGGCCTCTATGGCTACACCTTC.

The V and J genes are TRBV15 and TRBJ2-7; 10 nucleotides line up with TRBD1. CDR1 and CDR2 from the germline V gene are LNHNV and YYDKDF (reference sequence). CDR3 size: 15 residues. The V and J ends lost 3 bases and 7 bases, in that order; junction bases with no gene match: 9. In nucleotides, the CDR3 is TGTGCCACCAGCAGCTTTGGACAGGGGGAGAGGGAGCAGTACTTC. It codes for CATSSFGQGEREQYF.

V usage is TRBV7-9 and J usage is TRBJ1-1; TRBD1 matches 7 bases. V lost 1 base, J lost 11 bases, and 7 bases stayed unmatched. The CDR3 spans 13 residues. Germline V gene sequence: CDR1 SEHNR, CDR2 FQNEAQ (reference sequence). CDR3 sequence reads: CASSLVTGVNAFF. The CDR3 bases are TGTGCCAGCAGCTTAGTTACAGGGGTGAATGCTTTCTTT. The full variable domain, completed using reference TRBV7-9 and TRBJ1-1, is DTGVSQNPRHKITKRGQNVTFRCDPISEHNRLYWYRQTLGQGPEFLTYFQNEAQLEKSRLLSDRFSAERPKGSFSTLEIQRTEQGDSAMYLCASSLVTGVNAFFGQGTRLTVV.

The chain links TRBV13 to TRBJ1-5; possibly TRBD1 for D (5 bases). Trimming took off 5 bases at V and 6 bases at J, with 17 bases between the two ends. The CDR3 totals 15 residues. Per the germline V gene, CDR1 is PRHDT and CDR2 is FYEKMQ (reference sequence). Here the CDR3 reads CASSTGTEPGQPQHF. CDR3 sequence (DNA): TGTGCCAGCAGCACCGGGACGGAACCCGGTCAGCCCCAGCATTTT. Full variable domain (rest looked up from reference TRBV13 and TRBJ1-5): AAGVIQSPRHLIKEKRETATLKCYPIPRHDTVYWYQQGPGQDPQFLISFYEKMQSDKGSIPDRFSAQQFSDYHSELNMSSLELGDSALYFCASSTGTEPGQPQHFGDGTRLSIL.

This clonotype was observed once. V is TRBV25-1 and J is TRBJ1-2, with 8 bases aligning to TRBD1. CDR1 is MGHDK, CDR2 SYGVNS, per germline. The ends lost 5 bases at V and 3 bases at J; junction bases unmatched: 5. The CDR3 has 14 residues. CDR3 loop: CASSHTGGDYGYTF. The CDR3 DNA sequence: TGTGCCAGCAGTCACACAGGGGGTGACTATGGCTACACCTTC.

This clonotype was seen at least ten times. This chain connects TRBV4-2 to TRBJ2-5; D unclear. V gave up 1 base and J gave up 0 bases, with 9 bases separating them. CDR3 size: 15 residues. Germline CDR1 LGHNA, CDR2 YNFKEQ. DNA of the CDR3: TGTGCCAGCAGCCAAGTTGCAGGAGACCAAGAGACCCAGTACTTC. Translating gives CASSQVAGDQETQYF.

This clonotype was seen only a few times. The V and J genes are TRBV4-1 and TRBJ2-5; 12 nucleotides align to TRBD2. Germline V gene data show CDR1 as MGHRA and CDR2 as YSYEKL. The junction had 14 bases not matched to a gene; V was cut back by 2 bases and J by 7 bases. The CDR3 contains 18 residues. The CDR3 is CASSQPLAGGPRAVTQYF. The DNA of the CDR3 is TGCGCCAGCAGCCAACCCCTAGCGGGGGGGCCAAGGGCTGTGACCCAGTACTTC.